The sequence of this TCR beta chain was determined in a study of blood T cells in healthy people across ages. Overall study results and limits: Because sorting was not performed, PBMCs prevented conclusive naive versus antigen-experienced comparison.

Combining a sample-barcoded 5' primer with a J-beta primer mix, a second PCR ran for about 6 to 12 cycles. TCRdb itself ran the 5' RACE reads through MiXCR, one entry per CDR3 protein. The repertoire holds over 950,000 distinct CDR3 sequences, with approximately 38% as singletons. Trimming pared 5 bases from V and 7 bases from J, leaving 14 bases between. This CDR3 is 13 amino acids long. With respect to this clonotype: Antigen unknown.

The sequencing input was blood. V gene TRBV12-3 or TRBV12-4 combines with J gene TRBJ1-2, with a tentative D call TRBD1 (5 bases). The sequence derives from a man between 18 and 35 years old in good health. The CDR3 DNA is TGTGCCAGCAGTCCCCGGGTAGGGACTGGCTACACCTTC. As protein: CASSPRVGTGYTF.